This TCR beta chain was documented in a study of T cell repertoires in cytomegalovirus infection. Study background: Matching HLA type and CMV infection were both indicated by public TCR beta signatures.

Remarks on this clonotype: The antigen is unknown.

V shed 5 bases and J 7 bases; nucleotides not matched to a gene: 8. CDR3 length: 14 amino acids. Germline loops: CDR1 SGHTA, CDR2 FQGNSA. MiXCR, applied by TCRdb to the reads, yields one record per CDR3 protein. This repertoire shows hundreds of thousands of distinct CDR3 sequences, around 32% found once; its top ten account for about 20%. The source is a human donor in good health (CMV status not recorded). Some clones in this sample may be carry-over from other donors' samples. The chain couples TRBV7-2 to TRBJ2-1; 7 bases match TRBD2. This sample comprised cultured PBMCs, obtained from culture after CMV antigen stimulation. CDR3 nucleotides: TGTGCCAGCAGCCCTCGGGCGGGAGTTAATGAGCAGTTCTTC. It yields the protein CASSPRAGVNEQFF.